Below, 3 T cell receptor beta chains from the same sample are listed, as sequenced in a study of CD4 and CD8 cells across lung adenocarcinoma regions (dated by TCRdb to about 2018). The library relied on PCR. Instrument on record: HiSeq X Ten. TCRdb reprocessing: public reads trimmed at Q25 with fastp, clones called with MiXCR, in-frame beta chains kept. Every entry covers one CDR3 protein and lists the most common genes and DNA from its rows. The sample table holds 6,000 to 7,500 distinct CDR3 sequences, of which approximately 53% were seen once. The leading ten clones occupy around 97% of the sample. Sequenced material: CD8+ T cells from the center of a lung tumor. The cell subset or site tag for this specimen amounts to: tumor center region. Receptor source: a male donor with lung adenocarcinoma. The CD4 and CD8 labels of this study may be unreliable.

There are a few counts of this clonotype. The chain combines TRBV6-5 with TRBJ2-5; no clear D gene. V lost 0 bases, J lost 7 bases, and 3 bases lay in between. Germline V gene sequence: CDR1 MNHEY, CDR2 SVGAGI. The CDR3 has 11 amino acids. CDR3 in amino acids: CASSYSGTQYF. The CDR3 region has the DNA TGTGCCAGCAGTTACTCGGGGACCCAGTACTTC.

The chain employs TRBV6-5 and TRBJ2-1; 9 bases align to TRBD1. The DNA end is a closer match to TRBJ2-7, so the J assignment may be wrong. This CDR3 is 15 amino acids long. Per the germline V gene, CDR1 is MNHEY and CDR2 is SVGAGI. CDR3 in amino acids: CASSSLGQGPYEQYF. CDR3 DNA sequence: TGTGCCAGCAGTTCTCTGGGACAGGGACCCTACGAGCAGTACTTC.

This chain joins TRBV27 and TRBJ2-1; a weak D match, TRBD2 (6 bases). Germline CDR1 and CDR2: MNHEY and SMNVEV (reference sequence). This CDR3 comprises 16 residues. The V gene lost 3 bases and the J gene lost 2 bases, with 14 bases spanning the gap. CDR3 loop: CASSFGSGETYNEQFF. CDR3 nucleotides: TGTGCCAGCAGTTTTGGGTCGGGGGAAACCTACAATGAGCAGTTCTTC.